Listed below are T cell receptor beta chains from one sample, sequenced in a study of breast tumors, draining lymph nodes, adjacent tissues. TCRdb fed the multiplex PCR reads into MiXCR, producing one record per CDR3 protein. The profile shows approximately 22,000 distinct CDR3 sequences, approximately 64% of them singletons. The sample comprised tumor-adjacent breast tissue. These receptors all come from a female donor with breast cancer. Some clones in this sample may be carry-over from other donors' samples. Both conserved end residues are part of each CDR3. A D gene is named only where the DNA matches it firmly. For some rows the clone size is stated as once, few or many, or as a class when expanded; others skip it.

v_gene: TRBV11-2; d_gene: NA; j_gene: TRBJ2-7; abundance: NA; len: 14; CDR3nt: TGTGCCAGCAGCTTCGTAGCCAGCTCCTACGAGCAGTACTTC; CDR3aa: CASSFVASSYEQYF
v_gene: TRBV28; d_gene: TRBD2; j_gene: TRBJ2-5; abundance: many; len: 15; CDR3nt: TGTGCCAGCAGTTTGGGGGGGACCCCCCGAGAGACCCAGTACTTC; CDR3aa: CASSLGGTPRETQYF
v_gene: TRBV6-1; d_gene: NA; j_gene: TRBJ2-1; abundance: many; len: 13; CDR3nt: TGTGCCAGCGGAGGACAAAGGAACAATGAGCAGTTCTTC; CDR3aa: CASGGQRNNEQFF
v_gene: TRBV30; d_gene: TRBD2; j_gene: TRBJ2-7; abundance: NA; len: 14; CDR3nt: TGTGCCTGGAGTCTTACGGGGGGTTCGTCCGAGCAGTACTTC; CDR3aa: CAWSLTGGSSEQYF
v_gene: TRBV7-2; d_gene: TRBD1; j_gene: TRBJ1-2; abundance: NA; len: 15; CDR3nt: TGTGCCAGCAGCCCGGGGACAGGGATCGACTATGGCTACACCTTC; CDR3aa: CASSPGTGIDYGYTF
v_gene: TRBV20-1; d_gene: TRBD2; j_gene: TRBJ2-3; abundance: many; len: 15; CDR3nt: TGCAGTGCAACCGTAGCGGGAGGGGGCACAGATACGCAGTATTTT; CDR3aa: CSATVAGGGTDTQYF
v_gene: TRBV6-1; d_gene: TRBD2; j_gene: TRBJ2-3; abundance: once; len: 17; CDR3nt: TGTGCCAGCAGTGCACTAGCGGGAGTGGACCCCACAGATACGCAGTATTTT; CDR3aa: CASSALAGVDPTDTQYF
v_gene: TRBV28; d_gene: NA; j_gene: TRBJ1-5; abundance: many; len: 12; CDR3nt: TGTGCCAGCAGGAGGGGCAATCAGCCCCAGCATTTT; CDR3aa: CASRRGNQPQHF
v_gene: TRBV19; d_gene: NA; j_gene: TRBJ2-1; abundance: NA; len: 14; CDR3nt: TGTGCCAGTAGTCGGACTGGTCCCTACAATGAGCAGTTCTTC; CDR3aa: CASSRTGPYNEQFF
v_gene: TRBV6-5; d_gene: NA; j_gene: TRBJ2-7; abundance: medium-sized; len: 15; CDR3nt: TGTGCCAGCAGTTACTTACGAGACTCCTACTACGAGCAGTACTTC; CDR3aa: CASSYLRDSYYEQYF
v_gene: TRBV5-1; d_gene: TRBD2; j_gene: TRBJ2-3; abundance: NA; len: 19; CDR3nt: TGCGCCAGCAGCTTGGAGCCGGGACTAGCGGAATACTTCACAGATACGCAGTATTTT; CDR3aa: CASSLEPGLAEYFTDTQYF
v_gene: TRBV12-3/TRBV12-4; d_gene: NA; j_gene: TRBJ1-5; abundance: many; len: 13; CDR3nt: TGTGCCAGCGGGCAGGGAAATGGTCAGCCCCAGCATTTT; CDR3aa: CASGQGNGQPQHF
v_gene: TRBV5-6; d_gene: TRBD1; j_gene: TRBJ1-2; abundance: NA; len: 15; CDR3nt: TGTGCCAGCAGCTACGGGACAGGGGGCGCGGGTGGCTACACCTTC; CDR3aa: CASSYGTGGAGGYTF
v_gene: TRBV20-1; d_gene: TRBD2; j_gene: TRBJ2-7; abundance: NA; len: 12; CDR3nt: TGCAGTGCTTCGGGACTAGCGGGGGGGCAGTACTTC; CDR3aa: CSASGLAGGQYF
v_gene: TRBV11-2; d_gene: TRBD2; j_gene: TRBJ2-1; abundance: many; len: 17; CDR3nt: TGTGCCAGCAGCTTAGTTCCGGGACTAGCGGCCCCCAATGAGCAGTTCTTC; CDR3aa: CASSLVPGLAAPNEQFF
v_gene: TRBV20-1; d_gene: NA; j_gene: TRBJ2-3; abundance: NA; len: 13; CDR3nt: TGCAGTGCGCGGGATGTAAGCGCAGATACGCAGTATTTT; CDR3aa: CSARDVSADTQYF
v_gene: TRBV20-1; d_gene: TRBD1; j_gene: TRBJ1-2; abundance: NA; len: 14; CDR3nt: TGCAGTGCTAGAGTAACAGGGGACTACTATGGCTACACCTTC; CDR3aa: CSARVTGDYYGYTF
v_gene: TRBV7-3; d_gene: TRBD1; j_gene: TRBJ1-5; abundance: medium-sized; len: 15; CDR3nt: TGTGCCAGCAGCCAAGATCGGGACAGGGGGGTTACCCAGCATTTT; CDR3aa: CASSQDRDRGVTQHF
v_gene: TRBV24-1; d_gene: TRBD2; j_gene: TRBJ2-1; abundance: NA; len: 16; CDR3nt: TGTGCCACCAGTGACGCGACTAGCGGGAGCATCAATGAGCAGTTCTTC; CDR3aa: CATSDATSGSINEQFF
v_gene: TRBV6-6; d_gene: NA; j_gene: TRBJ2-3; abundance: NA; len: 13; CDR3nt: TGTGCCAGCACGGGGCCGGGGCGAGATACGCAGTATTTT; CDR3aa: CASTGPGRDTQYF
v_gene: TRBV5-1; d_gene: NA; j_gene: TRBJ1-6; abundance: NA; len: 14; CDR3nt: TGCGCCAGCAGTCACGCGGTACAAGTTTCACCCCTCCACTTT; CDR3aa: CASSHAVQVSPLHF
v_gene: TRBV29-1; d_gene: TRBD1; j_gene: TRBJ2-2; abundance: many; len: 15; CDR3nt: TGCAGCGTTCCCGGTGCCGGGACAGGGGTCGGGGAGCTGTTTTTT; CDR3aa: CSVPGAGTGVGELFF
v_gene: TRBV7-9; d_gene: NA; j_gene: TRBJ2-1; abundance: NA; len: 15; CDR3nt: TGTGCCAGCCAAAGGGGGAGGACATCTGGCAATGAGCAGTTCTTC; CDR3aa: CASQRGRTSGNEQFF
v_gene: TRBV19; d_gene: NA; j_gene: TRBJ2-3; abundance: few; len: 14; CDR3nt: TGTGCCAGTAGTATTCGACGGGGAGCGGATACGCAGTATTTT; CDR3aa: CASSIRRGADTQYF
v_gene: TRBV30; d_gene: NA; j_gene: TRBJ1-2; abundance: medium-sized; len: 12; CDR3nt: TGTGCCTGGAGAAAGGACAACTATGGCTACACCTTC; CDR3aa: CAWRKDNYGYTF
v_gene: TRBV19; d_gene: NA; j_gene: TRBJ1-1; abundance: medium-sized; len: 14; CDR3nt: TGTGCCAGTAGTATGTCCTATCGGGGCACTGAAGCTTTCTTT; CDR3aa: CASSMSYRGTEAFF
v_gene: TRBV2; d_gene: NA; j_gene: TRBJ2-7; abundance: NA; len: 15; CDR3nt: TGTGCCAGCAGTGCCCAACTAGTCCCTGGGGTCGAGCAGTACTTC; CDR3aa: CASSAQLVPGVEQYF
v_gene: TRBV15; d_gene: TRBD2; j_gene: TRBJ2-5; abundance: NA; len: 14; CDR3nt: TGTGCCACCAGCAAATCCGGGAGGAAAGAGACCCAGTACTTC; CDR3aa: CATSKSGRKETQYF
v_gene: TRBV7-6; d_gene: TRBD1; j_gene: TRBJ1-6; abundance: NA; len: 15; CDR3nt: TGTGCCAGCAGCTTTGGGGGACAGGGTTATTCACCCCTCCACTTT; CDR3aa: CASSFGGQGYSPLHF
v_gene: TRBV6-5; d_gene: NA; j_gene: TRBJ1-3; abundance: NA; len: 16; CDR3nt: TGCGCCAGCAGTTACTCGAGGCCGAGCTCTGGAAACACCATATATTTT; CDR3aa: CASSYSRPSSGNTIYF
v_gene: TRBV12-3/TRBV12-4; d_gene: TRBD2; j_gene: TRBJ2-1; abundance: once; len: 16; CDR3nt: TGTGCCACCAGTCCCATAGCGGGAGCCTACTACAATGAGCAGTTCTTC; CDR3aa: CATSPIAGAYYNEQFF
v_gene: TRBV4-1; d_gene: NA; j_gene: TRBJ1-4; abundance: NA; len: 16; CDR3nt: TGCGCCAGCAGCCAAACCGGACAGCCGGAGAATGAAAAACTGTTTTTT; CDR3aa: CASSQTGQPENEKLFF
v_gene: TRBV6-5; d_gene: TRBD1; j_gene: TRBJ2-7; abundance: once; len: 16; CDR3nt: TGTGCCAGCAGTTCACCAACCCGGGACAGGGAGTACGAGCAGTACTTC; CDR3aa: CASSSPTRDREYEQYF
v_gene: TRBV2; d_gene: NA; j_gene: TRBJ2-2; abundance: NA; len: 13; CDR3nt: TGTGCCAGCCGCAATCTAGCAGCCGGGGAGCTGTTTTTT; CDR3aa: CASRNLAAGELFF
v_gene: TRBV25-1; d_gene: NA; j_gene: TRBJ2-3; abundance: NA; len: 15; CDR3nt: TGTGCCAGCAGTGATTCTGTAAAGGGCACAGATACGCAGTATTTT; CDR3aa: CASSDSVKGTDTQYF
v_gene: TRBV12-3/TRBV12-4; d_gene: TRBD1; j_gene: TRBJ1-4; abundance: NA; len: 13; CDR3nt: TGTGCCAGCAGGGGACAGGGTAATGAAAAACTGTTTTTT; CDR3aa: CASRGQGNEKLFF
v_gene: TRBV28; d_gene: TRBD2; j_gene: TRBJ2-1; abundance: many; len: 16; CDR3nt: TGTGCCAGCAGAGGCGGGGGGTTCGGCTCCTACAATGAGCAGTTCTTC; CDR3aa: CASRGGGFGSYNEQFF
v_gene: TRBV9; d_gene: TRBD1; j_gene: TRBJ1-2; abundance: few; len: 16; CDR3nt: TGTGCCAGCAGCTCCACAGGGGGCGCGGGCAGAAATGGCTACACCTTC; CDR3aa: CASSSTGGAGRNGYTF
v_gene: TRBV7-2; d_gene: TRBD2; j_gene: TRBJ2-1; abundance: once; len: 15; CDR3nt: TGTGCCAGCCCGGGACTAGCGGGAGCCTACAATGAGCAGTTCTTC; CDR3aa: CASPGLAGAYNEQFF
v_gene: TRBV5-6; d_gene: TRBD1; j_gene: TRBJ1-5; abundance: many; len: 15; CDR3nt: TGTGCCAGCAGCTTGGGAGGGGGCTGGAGACAGCCCCAGCATTTT; CDR3aa: CASSLGGGWRQPQHF